This TCR beta chain was recovered during a study of T-cell reconstitution after alpha-beta-depleted transplantation in children. General study findings and limits: Newly made T cells mostly supplied T-cell counts and diversity one year after transplant.

It was with unique molecular identifiers that the TCRbeta library was prepared. TCRdb independently ran MiXCR on the PCR reads; one entry per CDR3 protein. Found here are 6,600 or so distinct CDR3 sequences, roughly 4.8% of them singletons; the top ten hold roughly 24%. V lost 2 bases and J 5 bases, leaving 9 bases between the germline ends. The CDR3 spans 13 residues. Germline V gene lookup returns CDR1 SGHNT and CDR2 YENEEA. This clonotype was recorded many times. Its antigen is as yet unknown. This specimen was PBMCs, mostly from graft donor cells, taken 180 days after TCRalphabeta/CD19-depleted stem cell transplant. This sequence was found in a child under two years old who had a stem cell transplant for acute myeloid leukemia, so the T cells may come from the graft donor. This sequence joins TRBV11-3 and TRBJ2-5; tentative D call: TRBD1 (6 bases). CDR3 sequence reads: CASSLRTAETQYF. The CDR3 coding sequence is TGTGCCAGCAGCTTACGGACAGCTGAGACCCAGTACTTC.